A single sample is the source of the 14 T cell receptor beta chains below, sequenced in a study of T cell responses to AZD1222 COVID-19 vaccine. Libraries were prepared by immunoSEQ multiplex PCR; TCRdb keeps only in-frame clonotypes and omits some of them. The data show some 200,000 clones, approximately 95% seen once. Source: peripheral blood, taken on day 0 of AZD1222 vaccination. These receptors were collected from an adult in good health.

V usage is TRBV3-1 (or the pseudogene TRBV3-2) and J usage is TRBJ1-1; perhaps TRBD1 as D (5 bases). V was shortened by 0 bases and J by 2 bases, with 13 bases between the two germline ends. Germline V CDR1 and CDR2: LGHDT, YNNKEL (reference sequence). This CDR3 is built from 16 residues. The CDR3 region is CASSQDLRTTNTEAFF. As DNA, the CDR3 is TGTGCCAGCAGCCAAGACTTGAGGACAACAAACACTGAAGCTTTCTTT.

The chain uses TRBV11-2 and TRBJ1-5; possibly TRBD1 for D (5 bases). V was shortened by 5 bases and J by 7 bases, with 12 bases between the two germline ends. The CDR3 is made up of 13 amino acids. Germline V gene data show CDR1 as SGHAT and CDR2 as FQNNGV. The DNA for the CDR3 is TGTGCCAGCAGCCAAGGGGTGGAGCAGCCCCAGCATTTT. Protein: CASSQGVEQPQHF. The full variable domain, rest sourced from reference TRBV11-2 and TRBJ1-5, is EAGVAQSPRYKIIEKRQSVAFWCNPISGHATLYWYQQILGQGPKLLIQFQNNGVVDDSQLPKDRFSAERLKGVDSTLKIQPAKLEDSAVYLCASSQGVEQPQHFGDGTRLSIL.

V gene TRBV18 combines with J gene TRBJ1-1; unclear D gene. Germline loops: CDR1 KGHSH, CDR2 LQKENI. V was cut by 1 base and J by 7 bases, with 7 bases left in between. This CDR3 contains 12 residues. CDR3 protein: CASSPRVVEAFF. DNA of the CDR3: TGTGCCAGCTCACCACGGGTGGTTGAAGCTTTCTTT.

In this sample, this clone turned up many times. The chain has TRBV7-9 and TRBJ1-2, with 8 bases identical to TRBD1. V lost 4 bases and J lost 9; bases outside the gene matches: 10. The CDR3 totals 14 residues. The germline V gene has CDR1 SEHNR and CDR2 FQNEAQ (reference sequence). The CDR3 here is CASSSGQALIRYTF. CDR3 sequence (DNA): TGTGCCAGCAGCTCGGGACAGGCCCTCATCCGCTACACCTTC.

This clone is judged large (0.1 to 1%). The chain couples TRBV7-7 to TRBJ2-1; the D is unclear. CDR1 is SSHAT, CDR2 FNYEAQ, per germline (reference sequence). The length of the CDR3 is 12 residues. Trimming left V 2 bases short and J 7 bases short, with 6 bases between. CDR3 nucleotide sequence: TGTGCCAGCAGCTTATCACAGAATGAGCAGTTCTTC. Translation: CASSLSQNEQFF.

The rearrangement links TRBV14 to TRBJ1-4; D is ambiguous. Germline V gene lookup returns CDR1 SGHDN and CDR2 FVKESK. Trimming shortened V by 5 bases and J by 7 bases, and 17 bases separated the two germline ends. The CDR3 spans 15 residues. DNA of the CDR3: TGTGCCAGCAGCAGCGGCTCGGTTAAAACTGAAAAACTGTTTTTT. Translation gives CASSSGSVKTEKLFF.

The chain has TRBV2 and TRBJ1-4; D is uncertain. Germline V gene data show CDR1 as SNHLY and CDR2 as FYNNEI. V was shortened by 7 bases and J by 0 bases, with 12 bases between the two germline ends. This CDR3 is built from 15 residues. The CDR3 protein is CASTRRHATNEKLFF. CDR3 coding DNA: TGTGCCAGCACCAGACGACATGCAACTAATGAAAAACTGTTTTTT.

The gene calls are TRBV10-3 and TRBJ1-1; 7 bases agree with TRBD1. CDR1 ENHRY and CDR2 SYGVKD come from the germline V gene. CDR3 length: 14 amino acids. The V segment lost 6 bases and the J segment 3 bases; nucleotides outside the gene matches: 7. This CDR3 reads CAIRYDRVDTEAFF. In DNA form, the CDR3 reads TGTGCCATCAGATACGACAGGGTTGACACTGAAGCTTTCTTT.

Only a few counts were recorded for this clone. This chain joins TRBV27 and TRBJ1-5; D not resolved. The CDR3 is made up of 12 amino acids. Germline assignment: CDR1 MNHEY and CDR2 SMNVEV (reference sequence). V was shortened by 2 bases and J by 5 bases, with 4 bases between the two germline ends. For the CDR3, the DNA is TGTGCCAGCAGTTTACGGTATCAGCCCCAGCATTTT. Amino acid sequence: CASSLRYQPQHF.

This clone was observed a few times. The chain links TRBV29-1 to TRBJ1-4; possible D gene TRBD1, 5 bases. The V end was cut by 4 bases, the J end by 2 bases, with 11 bases between. CDR1 and CDR2 (germline): SQVTM, ANQGSEA. The CDR3 is 14 residues long. CDR3 DNA sequence: TGCAGCGTTGTCCAGGGCGGGACTAATGAAAAACTGTTTTTT. Its protein product is CSVVQGGTNEKLFF.

The chain recombines TRBV4-1 with TRBJ2-2; TRBD2 matches at 8 bases. The CDR3 has 18 amino acids. Looked up from germline, CDR1 is MGHRA and CDR2 is YSYEKL. Losses at the gene ends were 1 base for V and 6 bases for J; bases not matched to a gene: 13. CDR3 nucleotides: TGCGCCAGCAGCCAAGGGTTTAGCGGGGTGCTTCGGCCCGGGGAGCTGTTTTTT. Its translation is CASSQGFSGVLRPGELFF.

V usage is TRBV6-4 and J usage is TRBJ1-5; D is undetermined. V was shortened by 6 bases and J by 0 bases, with 9 bases between the two germline ends. This CDR3 is built from 14 residues. Germline V lookup: CDR1 MRHNA, CDR2 SNTAGT. The CDR3 spells CASSPENSNQPQHF. The CDR3 DNA reads as TGTGCCAGCAGCCCAGAGAATAGCAATCAGCCCCAGCATTTT.

The chain employs TRBV18 and TRBJ2-7; perhaps TRBD2 as D (6 bases). The V and J ends lost 3 bases and 7 bases respectively, with 13 bases between them. The CDR3 is 13 amino acids. CDR1 and CDR2 from the germline V gene are KGHSH and LQKENI. CDR3 nucleotides: TGTGCCAGCTCACCTCCGGGGGAGAGGGAGCAGTACTTC. This gives the protein CASSPPGEREQYF.

The chain couples TRBV27 to TRBJ1-5; D may be TRBD1 (6 bases). Germline-derived CDR1 and CDR2 are MNHEY and SMNVEV (reference sequence). Trimming took 3 bases from V and 6 from J, leaving 9 bases between them. The CDR3 is 13 amino acids. The CDR3 DNA is TGTGCCAGCAGTTTTTCAGGGGCTCAGCCCCAGCATTTT. This encodes CASSFSGAQPQHF.